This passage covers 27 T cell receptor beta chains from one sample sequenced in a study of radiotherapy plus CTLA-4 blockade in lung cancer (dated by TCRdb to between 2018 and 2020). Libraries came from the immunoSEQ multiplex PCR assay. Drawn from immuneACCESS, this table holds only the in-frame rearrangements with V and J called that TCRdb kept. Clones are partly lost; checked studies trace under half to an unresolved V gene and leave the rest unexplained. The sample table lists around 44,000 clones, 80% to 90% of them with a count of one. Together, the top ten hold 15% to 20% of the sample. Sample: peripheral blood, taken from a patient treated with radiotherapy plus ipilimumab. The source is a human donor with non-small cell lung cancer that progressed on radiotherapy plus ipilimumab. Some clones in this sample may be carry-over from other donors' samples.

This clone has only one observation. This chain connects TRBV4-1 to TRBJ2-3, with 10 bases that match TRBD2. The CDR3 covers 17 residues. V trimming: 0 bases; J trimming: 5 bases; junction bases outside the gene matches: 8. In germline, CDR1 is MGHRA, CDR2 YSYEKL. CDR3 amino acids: CASSQDGAGGPGDTQYF. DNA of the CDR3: TGCGCCAGCAGCCAAGATGGAGCGGGGGGGCCGGGAGATACGCAGTATTTT.

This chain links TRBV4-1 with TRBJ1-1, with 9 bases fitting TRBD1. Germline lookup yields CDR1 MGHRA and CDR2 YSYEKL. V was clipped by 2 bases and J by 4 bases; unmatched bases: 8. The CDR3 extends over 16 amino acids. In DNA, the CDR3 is TGCGCCAGCAGCCAAAAGAGGGGACAGGGTGGCACTGAAGCTTTCTTT. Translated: CASSQKRGQGGTEAFF.

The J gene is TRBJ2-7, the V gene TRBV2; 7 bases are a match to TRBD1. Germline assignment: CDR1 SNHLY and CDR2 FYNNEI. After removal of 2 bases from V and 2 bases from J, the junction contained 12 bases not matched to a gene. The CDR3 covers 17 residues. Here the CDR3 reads CASSERQGRTSTYEQYF. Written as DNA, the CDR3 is TGTGCCAGCAGTGAACGACAGGGTAGAACCAGTACCTACGAGCAGTACTTC.

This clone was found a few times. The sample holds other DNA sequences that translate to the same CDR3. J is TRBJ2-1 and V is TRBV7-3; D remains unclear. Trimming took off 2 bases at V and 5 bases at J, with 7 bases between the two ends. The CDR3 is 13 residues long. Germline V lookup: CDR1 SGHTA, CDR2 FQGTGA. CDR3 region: CASSLGQNNEQFF. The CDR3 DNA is TGTGCCAGCAGCTTAGGGCAAAACAATGAGCAGTTCTTC. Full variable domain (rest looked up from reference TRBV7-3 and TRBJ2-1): GAGVSQTPSNKVTEKGKYVELRCDPISGHTALYWYRQSLGQGPEFLIYFQGTGAADDSGLPNDRFFAVRPEGSVSTLKIQRTERGDSAVYLCASSLGQNNEQFFGPGTRLTVL.

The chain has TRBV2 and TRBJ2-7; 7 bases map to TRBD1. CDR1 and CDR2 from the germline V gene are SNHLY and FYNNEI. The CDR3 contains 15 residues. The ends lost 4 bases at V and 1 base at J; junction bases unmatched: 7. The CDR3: CASSVRAGGSYEQYF. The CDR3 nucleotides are TGTGCCAGCAGTGTCCGAGCAGGGGGTTCCTACGAGCAGTACTTC.

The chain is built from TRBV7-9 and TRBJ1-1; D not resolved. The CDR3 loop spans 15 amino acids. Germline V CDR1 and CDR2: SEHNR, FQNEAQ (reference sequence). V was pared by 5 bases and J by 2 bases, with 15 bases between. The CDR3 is CASSPPEASNTEAFF. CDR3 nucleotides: TGTGCCAGCAGCCCCCCCGAGGCCTCAAACACTGAAGCTTTCTTT.

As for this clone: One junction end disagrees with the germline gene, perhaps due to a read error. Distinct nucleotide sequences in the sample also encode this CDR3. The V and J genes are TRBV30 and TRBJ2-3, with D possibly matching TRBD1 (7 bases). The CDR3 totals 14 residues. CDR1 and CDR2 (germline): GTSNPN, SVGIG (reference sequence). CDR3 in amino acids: CAWAYGQGGDTQYF. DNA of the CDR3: TGCGCCTGGGCCTATGGGCAGGGGGGAGATACGCAGTATTTT.

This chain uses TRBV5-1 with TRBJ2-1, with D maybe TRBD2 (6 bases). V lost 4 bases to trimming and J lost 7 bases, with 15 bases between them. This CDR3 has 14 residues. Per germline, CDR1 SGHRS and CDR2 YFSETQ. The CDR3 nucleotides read TGCGCCAGCAGCCGGGGGAGCGATGGGAATGAGCAGTTCTTC. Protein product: CASSRGSDGNEQFF.

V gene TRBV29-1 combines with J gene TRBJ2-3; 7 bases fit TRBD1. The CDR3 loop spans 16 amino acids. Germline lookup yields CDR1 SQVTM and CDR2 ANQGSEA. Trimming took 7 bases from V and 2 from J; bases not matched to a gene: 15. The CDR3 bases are TGCAGCGCCGTGGTGGTTCGACAGGGCGACACAGATACGCAGTATTTT. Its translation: CSAVVVRQGDTDTQYF.

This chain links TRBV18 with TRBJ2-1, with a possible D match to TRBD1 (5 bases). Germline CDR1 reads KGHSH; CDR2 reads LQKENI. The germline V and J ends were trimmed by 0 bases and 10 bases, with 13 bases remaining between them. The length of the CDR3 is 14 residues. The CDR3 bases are TGTGCCAGCTCACCACCCACTAATCCAGGGGAGCAGTTCTTC. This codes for CASSPPTNPGEQFF.

The DNA for the CDR3 is TGTGCCATCAGTGGAACTACTAGCGGGAAGAGCTCCTACAATGAGCAGTTCTTC. It specifies CAISGTTSGKSSYNEQFF. The chain employs TRBV10-3 and TRBJ2-1, with TRBD2 matching over 10 bases. Germline V gene sequence: CDR1 ENHRY, CDR2 SYGVKD. V trimming: 4 bases; J trimming: 0 bases; junction bases outside the gene matches: 9. The CDR3 totals 18 residues.

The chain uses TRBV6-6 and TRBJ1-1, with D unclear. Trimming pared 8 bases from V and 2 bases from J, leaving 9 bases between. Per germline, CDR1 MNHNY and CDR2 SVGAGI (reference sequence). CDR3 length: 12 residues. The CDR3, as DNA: TGTGCCAGCCGGCGGGATAACACTGAAGCTTTCTTT. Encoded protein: CASRRDNTEAFF.

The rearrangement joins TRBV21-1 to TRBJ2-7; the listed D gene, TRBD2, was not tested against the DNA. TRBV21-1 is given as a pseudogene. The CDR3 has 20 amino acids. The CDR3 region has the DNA TGTGCCAGCAGCAAAGTGGCCGGGACTAGCGGGAGATTAGGTGGAGTCGAGCAGTACTTC. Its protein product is CASSKVAGTSGRLGGVEQYF.

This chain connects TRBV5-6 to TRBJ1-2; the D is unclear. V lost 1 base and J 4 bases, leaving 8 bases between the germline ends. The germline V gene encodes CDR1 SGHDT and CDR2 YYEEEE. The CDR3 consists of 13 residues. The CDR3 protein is CASSLIATYGYTF. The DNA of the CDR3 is TGTGCCAGCAGCTTGATAGCCACCTATGGCTACACCTTC.

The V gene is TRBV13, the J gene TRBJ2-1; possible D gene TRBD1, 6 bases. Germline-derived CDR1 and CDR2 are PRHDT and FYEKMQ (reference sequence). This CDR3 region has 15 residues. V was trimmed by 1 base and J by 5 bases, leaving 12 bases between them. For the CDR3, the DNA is TGTGCCAGCAGCTTAGTATCAGGGGATGACAATGAGCAGTTCTTC. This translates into CASSLVSGDDNEQFF.

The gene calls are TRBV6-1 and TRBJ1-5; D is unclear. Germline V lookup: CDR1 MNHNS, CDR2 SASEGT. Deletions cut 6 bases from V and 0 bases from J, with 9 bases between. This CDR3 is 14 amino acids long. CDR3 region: CASRPTGSNQPQHF. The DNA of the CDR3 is TGTGCCAGCAGACCGACGGGTAGCAATCAGCCCCAGCATTTT.

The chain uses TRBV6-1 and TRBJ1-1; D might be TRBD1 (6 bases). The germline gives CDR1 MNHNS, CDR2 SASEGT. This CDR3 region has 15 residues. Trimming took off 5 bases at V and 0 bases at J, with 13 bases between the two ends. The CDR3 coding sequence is TGTGCCAGCAGTCCAGGGGCAGTTTTGAACACTGAAGCTTTCTTT. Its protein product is CASSPGAVLNTEAFF.

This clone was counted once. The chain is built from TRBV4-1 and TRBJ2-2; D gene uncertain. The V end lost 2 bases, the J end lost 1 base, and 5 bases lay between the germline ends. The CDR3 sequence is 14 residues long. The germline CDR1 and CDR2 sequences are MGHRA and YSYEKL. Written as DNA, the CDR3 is TGCGCCAGCAGCCAAATCCAGAACACCGGGGAGCTGTTTTTT. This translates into CASSQIQNTGELFF.

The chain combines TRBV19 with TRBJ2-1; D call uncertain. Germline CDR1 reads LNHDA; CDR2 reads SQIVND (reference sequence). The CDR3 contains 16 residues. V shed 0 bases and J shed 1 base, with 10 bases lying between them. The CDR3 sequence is CASSIDLYGSYNEQFF. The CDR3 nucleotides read TGTGCCAGTAGTATAGATCTATACGGGTCCTACAATGAGCAGTTCTTC.

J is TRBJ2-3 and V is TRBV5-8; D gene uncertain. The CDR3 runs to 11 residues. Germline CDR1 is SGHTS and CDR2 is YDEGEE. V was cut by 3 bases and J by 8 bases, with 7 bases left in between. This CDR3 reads CASSYQITQYF. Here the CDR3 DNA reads TGTGCCAGCAGCTACCAGATTACGCAGTATTTT.

CDR3 bases: TGTGCCAGCAATCAAGGACAGGGGTACGAGCAGTACTTC. This gives the protein CASNQGQGYEQYF. V usage is TRBV7-9 and J usage is TRBJ2-7; 9 bases are shared with TRBD1. Per germline, CDR1 SEHNR and CDR2 FQNEAQ (reference sequence). The V and J ends lost 7 bases and 4 bases, in that order; junction bases with no gene match: 5. This CDR3 contains 13 residues. Full variable domain (remainder filled in from reference TRBV7-9 and TRBJ2-7): DTGVSQNPRHKITKRGQNVTFRCDPISEHNRLYWYRQTLGQGPEFLTYFQNEAQLEKSRLLSDRFSAERPKGSFSTLEIQRTEQGDSAMYLCASNQGQGYEQYFGPGTRLTVT.

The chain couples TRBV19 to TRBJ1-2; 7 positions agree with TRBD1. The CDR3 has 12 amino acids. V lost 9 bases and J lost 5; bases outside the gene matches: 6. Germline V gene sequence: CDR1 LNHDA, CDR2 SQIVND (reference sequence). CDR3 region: CASTQGGYGYTF. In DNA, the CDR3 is TGTGCCAGCACGCAGGGGGGATATGGCTACACCTTC.

The CDR3 sequence: CASSQESPDNYNSPLHF. CDR3 bases: TGCGCCAGCAGCCAAGAATCACCGGACAACTATAATTCACCCCTCCACTTT. The chain uses TRBV4-1 and TRBJ1-6; possible D gene TRBD1, 5 bases. The CDR3 contains 17 residues. In germline, CDR1 is MGHRA, CDR2 YSYEKL. V shed 0 bases and J shed 3 bases, with 12 bases lying between them.

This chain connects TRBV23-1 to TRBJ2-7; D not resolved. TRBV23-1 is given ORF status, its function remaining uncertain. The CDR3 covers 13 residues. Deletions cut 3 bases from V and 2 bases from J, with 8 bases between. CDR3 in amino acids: CASSQSRTYEQYF. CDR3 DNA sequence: TGCGCCAGCAGTCAGTCGAGGACCTACGAGCAGTACTTC.

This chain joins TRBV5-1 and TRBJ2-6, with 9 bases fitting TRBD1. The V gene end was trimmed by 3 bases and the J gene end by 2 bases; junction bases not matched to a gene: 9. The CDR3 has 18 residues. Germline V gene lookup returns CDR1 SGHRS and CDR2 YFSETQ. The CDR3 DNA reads TGCGCCAGCAGCTCCCTCACGGACAGGGGAACTGGGGCCAACGTCCTGACTTTC. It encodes CASSSLTDRGTGANVLTF.

The CDR3 is CASSSSSDTQYF. The CDR3 DNA sequence: TGCGCCAGCAGCTCCTCCTCAGATACGCAGTATTTT. V and J are TRBV4-3 and TRBJ2-3, with D unresolved. The ends were cut back, 5 bases at V and 4 bases at J, with 7 bases in the middle. The CDR3 covers 12 residues. Looked up from germline, CDR1 is LGHNA and CDR2 is YSLEER.

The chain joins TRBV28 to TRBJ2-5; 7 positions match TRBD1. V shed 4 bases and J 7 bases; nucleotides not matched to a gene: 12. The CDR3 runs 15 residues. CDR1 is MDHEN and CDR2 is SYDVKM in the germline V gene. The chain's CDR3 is CASSSVSDRVGTQYF. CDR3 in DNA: TGTGCCAGCAGTTCCGTCTCCGACAGGGTAGGGACCCAGTACTTC.